This TCR beta chain was identified in a study of T cell responses to AZD1222 COVID-19 vaccine. General study points: At baseline, seropositivity was found in only five or six AZD1222 recipients. Females made up more of the donors, who were largely white British, and clonal diversity may have come out too low. Vaccine-related CD4 TCRs covered spike, predominating at 160-218 and 743-854.

V lost 0 bases, J lost 6 bases, and 1 base stayed unmatched. The CDR3 is 14 amino acids. The germline V gene encodes CDR1 MRHNA and CDR2 SNTAGT. Of note for this clone: The antigen remains undetermined.

Only in-frame clones appear in the TCRdb table, and some are missing; sequencing was by immunoSEQ multiplex PCR. The data hold 150,000 or so clones, with around nine tenths observed a single time. The sample was peripheral blood, taken on day 0 of AZD1222 vaccination. The V and J genes are TRBV6-4 and TRBJ2-1; 8 bases are shared with TRBD2. This receptor was identified in an adult in good health. The CDR3 region has the DNA TGTGCCAGCAGTGACTCCGGGACTAGCAATGAGCAGTTCTTC. Protein product: CASSDSGTSNEQFF.